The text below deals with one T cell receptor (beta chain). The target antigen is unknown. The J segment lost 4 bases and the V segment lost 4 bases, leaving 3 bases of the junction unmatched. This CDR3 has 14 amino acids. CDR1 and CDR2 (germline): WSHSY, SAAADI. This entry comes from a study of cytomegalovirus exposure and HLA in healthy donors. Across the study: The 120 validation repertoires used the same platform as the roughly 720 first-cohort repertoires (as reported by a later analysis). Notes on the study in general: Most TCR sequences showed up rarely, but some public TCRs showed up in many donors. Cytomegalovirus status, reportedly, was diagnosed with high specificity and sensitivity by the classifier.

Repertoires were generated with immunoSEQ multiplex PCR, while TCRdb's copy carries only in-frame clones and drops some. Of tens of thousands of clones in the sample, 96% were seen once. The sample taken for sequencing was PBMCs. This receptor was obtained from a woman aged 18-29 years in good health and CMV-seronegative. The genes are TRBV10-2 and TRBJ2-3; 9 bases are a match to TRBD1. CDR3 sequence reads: CASSGGQGADTQYF. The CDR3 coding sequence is TGCGCCAGCAGTGGGGGACAGGGCGCAGATACGCAGTATTTT.